A selection of T cell receptor beta chains follows, all from one sample in a study of cytomegalovirus exposure and HLA in healthy donors. The method was immunoSEQ multiplex PCR; TCRdb's version includes in-frame clones alone and lacks a portion of them. There are about 64,000 clones in the sample; around 88% occur only once, and around 1.7% lies in the top ten. The sample comprised PBMCs. All receptors come from a woman aged 18-29 years in good health and CMV-seronegative. Each CDR3 is given with its conserved first and last residue. A D gene is named only where the DNA matches it firmly. Rows may omit the clone size; those that give it use once, few, many or a size class.

j_call clone_size d_call v_call cdr3_nt cdr3_aa
TRBJ2-7 . TRBD2 TRBV15 TGTGCCACCAGCAGAGATCAGCGGGGGAGTTACGAGCAGTACTTC CATSRDQRGSYEQYF
TRBJ2-7 . TRBD1 TRBV20-1 TGCAGTGCGACGAACAGGGGTAAGCAGTACTTC CSATNRGKQYF
TRBJ1-5 . TRBD1 TRBV27 TGTGCCAGCAGTCCGACAGGGTGGGGGCAGCCCCAGCATTTT CASSPTGWGQPQHF
TRBJ1-5 . TRBD1 TRBV29-1 TGCAGCGCAGGACAGGGAGGCGATCAGCCCCAGCATTTT CSAGQGGDQPQHF
TRBJ1-2 . . TRBV5-1 TGCGCCAGCAGCGAAAGCGCGGCCTATGGCTACACCTTC CASSESAAYGYTF
TRBJ2-3 . TRBD2 TRBV5-1 TGCGCCAGCGGAAACGGACTAGCGGGACCAGATACGCAGTATTTT CASGNGLAGPDTQYF
TRBJ2-5 . . TRBV14 TGTGCCAGCAGCCTCCGGTCCGAGACCCAGTACTTC CASSLRSETQYF
TRBJ2-5 . . TRBV25-1 TGTGCCAGCAGTGATCCCGGGTCTAGGGAGACCCAGTACTTC CASSDPGSRETQYF
TRBJ1-2 . . TRBV11-1 TGTGCCAGCAGCTTAAACAGGGAATTCTATGGCTACACCTTC CASSLNREFYGYTF
TRBJ2-5 . TRBD2 TRBV19 TGTGCCAGTAGTAGGGCGGCGAGAAAACTAGCGGCCCAAGAGACCCAGTACTTC CASSRAARKLAAQETQYF
TRBJ2-3 . TRBD2 TRBV10-3 TGTGCCATCAGTGGGGAGGGAGGAGGGGCAGATACGCAGTATTTT CAISGEGGGADTQYF
TRBJ1-2 . TRBD1 TRBV19 TGTGCCAGTAGCTACACAGGGGGCTATGGCTACACCTTC CASSYTGGYGYTF
TRBJ2-3 . . TRBV7-9 TGTGCCAGCAGCCCTCCGCCAGGGCCAGATACGCAGTATTTT CASSPPPGPDTQYF
TRBJ2-3 . TRBD2 TRBV7-2 TGTGCCAGCAGCTTAGGGCGGCGGAGCGGGGGGTTTGCAGATACGCAGTATTTT CASSLGRRSGGFADTQYF
TRBJ1-5 . . TRBV7-2 TGTGCCAGCAGCTCCGGACAAAATGCCCAGCCCCAGCATTTT CASSSGQNAQPQHF
TRBJ1-4 once . TRBV7-2 TGTGCCAGCAGCTTACAAGGACAGACTAATGAAAAACTGTTTTTT CASSLQGQTNEKLFF
TRBJ1-1 . . TRBV4-1 TGCGCCAGCAGCCACATGTCAGGGGAGTGGACGAACACTGAAGCTTTCTTT CASSHMSGEWTNTEAFF
TRBJ2-1 . TRBD2 TRBV28 TGTGCCAGCTCGTTGGGGGGGATCGAGCAGTTCTTC CASSLGGIEQFF
TRBJ2-7 . TRBD2 TRBV18 TGTGCCAGCTCACCGGGACTAGCGGGAACCTACGAGCAGTACTTC CASSPGLAGTYEQYF
TRBJ2-1 . TRBD2 TRBV7-6 TGTGCCAGCAGCTCGGGACTAGCGGGAGTGATTGAGCAGTTCTTC CASSSGLAGVIEQFF
TRBJ1-1 . TRBD1 TRBV29-1 TGCAGCGTATCTCAGGGGGAGGCTTTCTTT CSVSQGEAFF
TRBJ1-1 once . TRBV5-1 TGCGCCAGCAGCTTACAGGTTACGAACACTGAAGCTTTCTTT CASSLQVTNTEAFF
TRBJ1-1 . . TRBV7-2 TGTGCCAGCAGCTTTGGGGCACCGAGGAACACTGAAGCTTTCTTT CASSFGAPRNTEAFF
TRBJ2-1 . . TRBV21-1 TGTGCCAGCACCGGTCGCGGGAGCTCCTACAATGAGCAGTTCTTC CASTGRGSSYNEQFF
TRBJ2-2 . TRBD1 TRBV29-1 TGCAGCGTTGCCCAGGGGGCCGGGGAGCTGTTTTTT CSVAQGAGELFF
TRBJ2-1 . TRBD2 TRBV5-1 TGCGCCAGCAGCTTGGGCTTCGGGACTAGTGCCTACAATGAGCAGTTCTTC CASSLGFGTSAYNEQFF
TRBJ2-1 few TRBD2 TRBV9 TGTGCCAGCAGGGAAGGCGGGGGGCCATACAATGAGCAGTTCTTC CASREGGGPYNEQFF
TRBJ1-1 . . TRBV28 TGTGCCAGCAGTTTTGGGACACCGTTGAACACTGAAGCTTTCTTT CASSFGTPLNTEAFF
TRBJ1-1 . . TRBV19 TGTGCCAGTAGTATAGTTCTGGACTCGCGGGCTTTCTTT CASSIVLDSRAFF
TRBJ1-6 . . TRBV12-5 TGTGCTAGTGGCCCGGGTTGGTCACCCCTCCACTTT CASGPGWSPLHF
TRBJ2-5 once TRBD1 TRBV7-2 TGTGCCAGCAGCCCGGACAGGGTATTAGAGACCCAGTACTTC CASSPDRVLETQYF